The sequence of this TCR beta chain was determined in a study of blood T cells in healthy people across ages. The authors ran a second PCR of about 7 to 11 cycles using a sample-barcoded 5' primer and a J-beta primer mix. Each cDNA molecule was tagged by a template-switch adaptor with 12 random nucleotides. MiXCR, applied by TCRdb to the 5' RACE reads, yields one record per CDR3 protein. The sample gives a few hundred thousand distinct CDR3 sequences, approximately 27% of which show up once; under 20% is in the top ten. The V and J ends lost 0 bases and 3 bases, in that order; junction bases with no gene match: 2. The germline V gene encodes CDR1 SGDLS and CDR2 YYNGEE. There are 15 residues in the CDR3. A note on this clonotype: Its target is not known.

Notes on the study in general: The study regarded diversity estimates from one million T cells as underestimates.

The sequencing input was blood. The genes are TRBV9 and TRBJ2-5, with 10 bases aligning to TRBD1. The receptor was derived from a woman in her 70s in good health. CDR3 sequence reads: CASSVAGTGEETQYF. The CDR3 coding sequence is TGTGCCAGCAGCGTAGCCGGGACAGGGGAAGAGACCCAGTACTTC.